The 7 T cell receptor beta chains below come from one sample, sequenced in a study of shared clonotypes between healthy human individuals. The method was immunoSEQ multiplex PCR; TCRdb's version includes in-frame clones alone and lacks a portion of them. The sample has about 1 million clones; 65% to 75% are singletons. Material for sequencing was memory CD4+ T cells sorted from blood. Regarding subset: CD45RA-negative fraction. The receptors derive from a man aged 18 to 29 in good health.

Concerning this clone itself: The sample has other DNA sequences that encode this CDR3 too. The J gene is TRBJ2-7, the V gene TRBV2, with TRBD1 matching over 8 bases. CDR3 length equals 14 residues. Germline CDR1 reads SNHLY; CDR2 reads FYNNEI. Trimming cost V 4 bases and J 2 bases; bases outside gene matches: 4. CDR3 region: CASSAGQGPYEQYF. The CDR3 bases are TGTGCCAGCAGTGCAGGACAGGGACCCTACGAGCAGTACTTC.

The gene calls are TRBV5-1 and TRBJ2-5; D is uncertain. Germline V gene sequence: CDR1 SGHRS, CDR2 YFSETQ. V lost 4 bases to trimming and J lost 1 base, with 8 bases between them. CDR3 length equals 13 residues. The CDR3 DNA is TGCGCCAGCAGCGTCACCCTCCAAGAGACCCAGTACTTC. Translation gives CASSVTLQETQYF.

The sample holds one count of this clone. This rearrangement joins TRBV5-6 to TRBJ2-1; TRBD2 matches at 9 bases. Trimming took 0 bases from V and 13 from J; bases not matched to a gene: 2. CDR1 SGHDT and CDR2 YYEEEE come from the germline V gene. CDR3 length: 12 amino acids. The CDR3 DNA is TGTGCCAGCAGCTTGGCAGGGACTAGCCAGTTCTTC. The encoded protein is CASSLAGTSQFF.

The rearrangement links TRBV19 to TRBJ1-1; TRBD1 might be the D (6 bases). The germline CDR1 and CDR2 sequences are LNHDA and SQIVND (reference sequence). The CDR3 is 13 residues long. The germline V and J ends were trimmed by 10 bases and 5 bases, with 17 bases remaining between them. CDR3: CATHPTGGTEAFF. CDR3 nucleotide sequence: TGTGCCACCCATCCGACAGGAGGGACTGAAGCTTTCTTT.

In this sample, this clone turned up once. The genes are TRBV7-8 and TRBJ2-1, with 10 bases matching TRBD1. This CDR3 spans 15 amino acids. CDR1 and CDR2 (germline): SGHVS, FQNEAQ. V was pared by 2 bases and J by 9 bases, with 7 bases of the junction left unmatched. The CDR3 coding sequence is TGTGCCAGCAGCTTAAGGGACAGGGGTTATCGTGAGCAGTTCTTC. Translating it yields CASSLRDRGYREQFF.

The chain carries TRBV30 and TRBJ1-5, with D unclear. The CDR3 loop spans 13 amino acids. CDR1 GTSNPN and CDR2 SVGIG come from the germline V gene (reference sequence). The V end was cut by 1 base, the J end by 5 bases, with 9 bases between. The CDR3 coding sequence is TGTGCCTGGAGTGGGGCCGGAGATCAGCCCCAGCATTTT. The encoded protein is CAWSGAGDQPQHF.

This clone was seen a few times. The chain uses TRBV30 and TRBJ1-3; no clear D. There are 15 residues in the CDR3. Trimming shortened V by 3 bases and J by 7 bases, and 19 bases separated the two germline ends. Germline V CDR1 and CDR2: GTSNPN, SVGIG (reference sequence). The CDR3 DNA reads as TGTGCCTGGAGGGTCAAAGGAAACGCGGGGAACACCATATATTTT. Protein product: CAWRVKGNAGNTIYF. The full variable domain, rest sourced from reference TRBV30 and TRBJ1-3, is SQTIHQWPATLVQPVGSPLSLECTVEGTSNPNLYWYRQAAGRGLQLLFYSVGIGQISSEVPQNLSASRPQDRQFILSSKKLLLSDSGFYLCAWRVKGNAGNTIYFGEGSWLTVV.